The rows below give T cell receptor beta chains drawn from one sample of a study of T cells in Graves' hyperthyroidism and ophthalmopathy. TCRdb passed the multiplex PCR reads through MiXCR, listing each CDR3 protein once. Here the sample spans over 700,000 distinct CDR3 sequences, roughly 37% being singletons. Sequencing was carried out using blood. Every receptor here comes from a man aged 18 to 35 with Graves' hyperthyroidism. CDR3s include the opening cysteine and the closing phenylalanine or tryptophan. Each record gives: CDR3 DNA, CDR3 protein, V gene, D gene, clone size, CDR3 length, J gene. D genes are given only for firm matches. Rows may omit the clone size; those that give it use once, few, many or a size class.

cdr3_nt: TGCGCCAGCAGCCAGTCCCTACTAGCGGGAGTTTCCTACGAGCAGTACTTC
cdr3_aa: CASSQSLLAGVSYEQYF
v_call: TRBV7-9
d_call: TRBD2
clone_size: NA
cdr3_length: 17
j_call: TRBJ2-7

cdr3_nt: TGTGCCAGCAGTATAGGCAGGGGCAACACTGAAGCTTTCTTT
cdr3_aa: CASSIGRGNTEAFF
v_call: TRBV6-1
d_call: NA
clone_size: NA
cdr3_length: 14
j_call: TRBJ1-1

cdr3_nt: TGTGCCAGCAGCTGGATTCCGGGTCTGAACACTGAAGCTTTCTTT
cdr3_aa: CASSWIPGLNTEAFF
v_call: TRBV7-8
d_call: NA
clone_size: NA
cdr3_length: 15
j_call: TRBJ1-1

cdr3_nt: TGTGCCAGCAGTGGGGACAGGACGGATACCTACGAGCAGTACTTC
cdr3_aa: CASSGDRTDTYEQYF
v_call: TRBV6-5
d_call: TRBD1
clone_size: few
cdr3_length: 15
j_call: TRBJ2-7

cdr3_nt: TGTGCCAGTAACCCGAGCGGGGGACGGCGAAATCAGCCCCAGCATTTT
cdr3_aa: CASNPSGGRRNQPQHF
v_call: TRBV19
d_call: NA
clone_size: many
cdr3_length: 16
j_call: TRBJ1-5

cdr3_nt: TGTGCCATCAGTGAGGTTAAGACAGGGTTGGGCGAGCAGTACTTC
cdr3_aa: CAISEVKTGLGEQYF
v_call: TRBV10-3
d_call: TRBD1
clone_size: many
cdr3_length: 15
j_call: TRBJ2-7

cdr3_nt: TGCAGTGCTAGAGCGGATCAAAAATGGGACAGCCCAAATCAGCCCCAGCATTTT
cdr3_aa: CSARADQKWDSPNQPQHF
v_call: TRBV20-1
d_call: TRBD1
clone_size: few
cdr3_length: 18
j_call: TRBJ1-5

cdr3_nt: TGCGCCAGCAGCTTGGTGGGGGTGACTCAAGAGACCCAGTACTTC
cdr3_aa: CASSLVGVTQETQYF
v_call: TRBV5-1
d_call: NA
clone_size: NA
cdr3_length: 15
j_call: TRBJ2-5

cdr3_nt: TGCGCCAGCAGTGAGCTTTTAACTAGCAATCAGCCCCAGCATTTT
cdr3_aa: CASSELLTSNQPQHF
v_call: TRBV10-2
d_call: NA
clone_size: many
cdr3_length: 15
j_call: TRBJ1-5

cdr3_nt: TGCAGTGCCGGGCCCCCGAGGGAGAGGGTCACCGGGGAGCTGTTTTTT
cdr3_aa: CSAGPPRERVTGELFF
v_call: TRBV20-1
d_call: NA
clone_size: NA
cdr3_length: 16
j_call: TRBJ2-2

cdr3_nt: TGCGCCAGCAGCCGGGTAGCCCAAGAGACCCAGTACTTC
cdr3_aa: CASSRVAQETQYF
v_call: TRBV4-1
d_call: NA
clone_size: NA
cdr3_length: 13
j_call: TRBJ2-5

cdr3_nt: TGTGCCACCAGCTTGACTACCAGATACAATGAGCAGTTCTTC
cdr3_aa: CATSLTTRYNEQFF
v_call: TRBV15
d_call: NA
clone_size: NA
cdr3_length: 14
j_call: TRBJ2-1

cdr3_nt: TGTGCCAGCAGCTTGTGGACATTTGAAGCTTTCTTT
cdr3_aa: CASSLWTFEAFF
v_call: TRBV5-6
d_call: NA
clone_size: NA
cdr3_length: 12
j_call: TRBJ1-1

cdr3_nt: TGTGCCAGCAGCGTAGCGCTAGCGGGAGCAGAGACCCAGTACTTC
cdr3_aa: CASSVALAGAETQYF
v_call: TRBV9
d_call: TRBD2
clone_size: many
cdr3_length: 15
j_call: TRBJ2-5

cdr3_nt: TGCAGCGTTGTTCGACAGCCCCAGCATTTT
cdr3_aa: CSVVRQPQHF
v_call: TRBV29-1
d_call: NA
clone_size: NA
cdr3_length: 10
j_call: TRBJ1-5

cdr3_nt: TGTGCCAGTAGTATATGGGGGGCCACCGGGGAGCTGTTTTTT
cdr3_aa: CASSIWGATGELFF
v_call: TRBV19
d_call: NA
clone_size: NA
cdr3_length: 14
j_call: TRBJ2-2

cdr3_nt: TGCAGCGTGGTGGTCCGCGGCGAGCAGTACTTC
cdr3_aa: CSVVVRGEQYF
v_call: TRBV29-1
d_call: NA
clone_size: many
cdr3_length: 11
j_call: TRBJ2-7

cdr3_nt: TGTGCCAGCAGCAGGGACAGGGGAGGAAACACTGAAGCTTTCTTT
cdr3_aa: CASSRDRGGNTEAFF
v_call: TRBV4-2
d_call: TRBD1
clone_size: NA
cdr3_length: 15
j_call: TRBJ1-1

cdr3_nt: TGCAGCGTCGCGACAGAAAGGAGCACTGAAGCTTTCTTT
cdr3_aa: CSVATERSTEAFF
v_call: TRBV29-1
d_call: NA
clone_size: once
cdr3_length: 13
j_call: TRBJ1-1

cdr3_nt: TGTGCCACCAGTGATTCTGGTGTAAGGACAGCTTTCTTT
cdr3_aa: CATSDSGVRTAFF
v_call: TRBV24-1
d_call: NA
clone_size: many
cdr3_length: 13
j_call: TRBJ1-1

cdr3_nt: TGTGCCATCAGTGAGTCGCAGATGGGGCCCGACGAGCAGTACTTC
cdr3_aa: CAISESQMGPDEQYF
v_call: TRBV10-3
d_call: NA
clone_size: many
cdr3_length: 15
j_call: TRBJ2-7

cdr3_nt: TGTGCTAGAGGACAAACGGTTAATCAGCCCCAGCATTTT
cdr3_aa: CARGQTVNQPQHF
v_call: TRBV10-3
d_call: NA
clone_size: NA
cdr3_length: 13
j_call: TRBJ1-5

cdr3_nt: TGTGCCAGTAGTATCCTTCAGGCGGGGGAGCTGTTTTTT
cdr3_aa: CASSILQAGELFF
v_call: TRBV19
d_call: NA
clone_size: NA
cdr3_length: 13
j_call: TRBJ2-2

cdr3_nt: TGCAGTGCACGGACAGCTTCGAACTATGGCTACACCTTC
cdr3_aa: CSARTASNYGYTF
v_call: TRBV20-1
d_call: NA
clone_size: few
cdr3_length: 13
j_call: TRBJ1-2

cdr3_nt: TGCGCCAGCAGTGGAGCGGGGGTCGCGCCCCAGCATTTT
cdr3_aa: CASSGAGVAPQHF
v_call: TRBV10-2
d_call: NA
clone_size: NA
cdr3_length: 13
j_call: TRBJ1-5

cdr3_nt: TGTGCCAGTAGCCCCGAGAGGGACACAAATCAGCCCCAGCATTTT
cdr3_aa: CASSPERDTNQPQHF
v_call: TRBV19
d_call: NA
clone_size: few
cdr3_length: 15
j_call: TRBJ1-5

cdr3_nt: TGTGCCAGTAGTTCCCCGGGACTAGCTGCAGAGACCCAGTACTTC
cdr3_aa: CASSSPGLAAETQYF
v_call: TRBV19
d_call: TRBD2
clone_size: many
cdr3_length: 15
j_call: TRBJ2-5

cdr3_nt: TGTGCCAGCAGCGTAGGGCGGGAGGGCCTCGAGCAGTACTTC
cdr3_aa: CASSVGREGLEQYF
v_call: TRBV9
d_call: TRBD2
clone_size: many
cdr3_length: 14
j_call: TRBJ2-7

cdr3_nt: TGCAGCGTTGAAGGAGGCCCAGGGGAATCGAACACCGGGGAGCTGTTTTTT
cdr3_aa: CSVEGGPGESNTGELFF
v_call: TRBV29-1
d_call: NA
clone_size: few
cdr3_length: 17
j_call: TRBJ2-2

cdr3_nt: TGTGCCGGGGGGGGCATGGAAGGCTACACCTTC
cdr3_aa: CAGGGMEGYTF
v_call: TRBV2
d_call: NA
clone_size: NA
cdr3_length: 11
j_call: TRBJ1-2

cdr3_nt: TGTGCCACCGGGACTGGAAATAGCAATCAGCCCCAGCATTTT
cdr3_aa: CATGTGNSNQPQHF
v_call: TRBV10-3
d_call: NA
clone_size: NA
cdr3_length: 14
j_call: TRBJ1-5

cdr3_nt: TGTGCCAGCAGCGGGGACCGCTTTACCTACGAGCAGTACTTC
cdr3_aa: CASSGDRFTYEQYF
v_call: TRBV11-2
d_call: NA
clone_size: NA
cdr3_length: 14
j_call: TRBJ2-7

cdr3_nt: TGTGCCAGTAGTGTGATCAACACTGAAGCTTTCTTT
cdr3_aa: CASSVINTEAFF
v_call: TRBV19
d_call: NA
clone_size: many
cdr3_length: 12
j_call: TRBJ1-1

cdr3_nt: TGTGCCAGTAGTACCCTACACAGGGGCTCCACTGAAGCTTTCTTT
cdr3_aa: CASSTLHRGSTEAFF
v_call: TRBV19
d_call: TRBD1
clone_size: many
cdr3_length: 15
j_call: TRBJ1-1

cdr3_nt: TGTGCCAGCTCACCAATAGCGGACGAGCAGTACTTC
cdr3_aa: CASSPIADEQYF
v_call: TRBV5-4
d_call: NA
clone_size: NA
cdr3_length: 12
j_call: TRBJ2-7

cdr3_nt: TGTGCCATCAGTCCGGGACAGGGGGCATTTGGCTACACCTTC
cdr3_aa: CAISPGQGAFGYTF
v_call: TRBV10-3
d_call: TRBD1
clone_size: many
cdr3_length: 14
j_call: TRBJ1-2

cdr3_nt: TGTGCCAGCAGTGAATTAAGATCCAGGGAGCTGTTTTTT
cdr3_aa: CASSELRSRELFF
v_call: TRBV2
d_call: NA
clone_size: few
cdr3_length: 13
j_call: TRBJ2-2

cdr3_nt: TGTGCCAGCGGGCGTGCGGGAGGGCTCAGTGGGGCCAACGTCCTGACTTTC
cdr3_aa: CASGRAGGLSGANVLTF
v_call: TRBV7-3
d_call: TRBD2
clone_size: NA
cdr3_length: 17
j_call: TRBJ2-6

cdr3_nt: TGTGCCAGCAGCTGGGGACGGGGCGAGCAGTACTTC
cdr3_aa: CASSWGRGEQYF
v_call: TRBV7-2
d_call: NA
clone_size: NA
cdr3_length: 12
j_call: TRBJ2-7

cdr3_nt: TGTGCCACCCTGGACACCGGGGAGCTGTTTTTT
cdr3_aa: CATLDTGELFF
v_call: TRBV5-4
d_call: NA
clone_size: NA
cdr3_length: 11
j_call: TRBJ2-2

cdr3_nt: TGTGCCACCAGCAGAGATCTGCATAGGGAGCAGTTCTTC
cdr3_aa: CATSRDLHREQFF
v_call: TRBV15
d_call: NA
clone_size: NA
cdr3_length: 13
j_call: TRBJ2-1

cdr3_nt: TGTGCCAGCAGCTTAGTGGCAGCCGCCAATGAAAAACTGTTTTTT
cdr3_aa: CASSLVAAANEKLFF
v_call: TRBV7-3
d_call: NA
clone_size: NA
cdr3_length: 15
j_call: TRBJ1-4

cdr3_nt: TGTGCCAGTAGTCTAACGACTAGCGGGAAAGAGACCCAGTACTTC
cdr3_aa: CASSLTTSGKETQYF
v_call: TRBV19
d_call: TRBD2
clone_size: few
cdr3_length: 15
j_call: TRBJ2-5

cdr3_nt: TGTGCCAGCAATAAGTTAAACACCGGGGGAGAGACCCAGTACTTC
cdr3_aa: CASNKLNTGGETQYF
v_call: TRBV12-3/TRBV12-4
d_call: NA
clone_size: NA
cdr3_length: 15
j_call: TRBJ2-5